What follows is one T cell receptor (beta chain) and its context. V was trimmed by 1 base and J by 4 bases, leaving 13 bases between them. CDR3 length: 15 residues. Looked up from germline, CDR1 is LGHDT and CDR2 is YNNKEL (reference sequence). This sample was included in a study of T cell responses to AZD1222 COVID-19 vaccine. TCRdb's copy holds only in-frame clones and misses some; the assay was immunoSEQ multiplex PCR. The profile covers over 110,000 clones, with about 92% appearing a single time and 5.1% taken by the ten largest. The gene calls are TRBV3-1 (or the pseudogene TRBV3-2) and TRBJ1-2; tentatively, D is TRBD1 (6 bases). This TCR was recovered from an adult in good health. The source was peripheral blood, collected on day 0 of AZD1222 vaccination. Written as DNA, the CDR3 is TGTGCCAGCAGCCAAGGAACAGGGAAGGGCTATGGCTACACCTTC. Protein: CASSQGTGKGYGYTF.